This T cell receptor (beta chain) was captured in a study of cytomegalovirus exposure and HLA in healthy donors. Study results and limitations: Among TCR beta chains, those listed as cytomegalovirus-associated numbered about 160. Across donors, most TCRs were seen rarely, yet some public ones were widespread. Later genetic work tied a missense DCLRE1C variant to beta-chain V and J trimming.

J was trimmed by 9 bases and V by 5 bases; bases with no gene match: 6. The CDR3 consists of 13 residues. Germline CDR1 is MNHNS and CDR2 is SASEGT. The PCR was carried out with 60 Vbeta primers and 13 Jbeta primers. Assay used: immunoSEQ multiplex PCR; TCRdb lists only in-frame clones, some missing. This table has about 78,000 clones, approximately 70% appearing once. Points on this clone: The antigen is not known.

This chain links TRBV6-1 with TRBJ2-1, with 8 bases fitting TRBD1. Sequencing used PBMCs. This clonotype was obtained from a woman between 40 and 50 years old in good health and CMV-seropositive. The CDR3 nucleotides are TGTGCCAGCAGTCGCCTTGACAGGGGTGAGCAGTTCTTC. The encoded protein is CASSRLDRGEQFF.